The following is a T cell receptor (beta chain) sequence with its context. TCRdb's copy holds only in-frame clones and misses some; the assay was immunoSEQ multiplex PCR. The sample has some 180,000 clones; 90% are singletons. The data derive from a study of blood T cell repertoires in COVID-19. The CDR3 has 15 amino acids. The trim removed 4 bases at V and 2 bases at J, leaving 4 bases unmatched. Germline lookup yields CDR1 SGHDT and CDR2 YYEEEE. The V and J genes are TRBV5-6 and TRBJ2-3; 10 bases are shared with TRBD2. This clonotype was sampled from a man in his fifties or sixties with acute or convalescent COVID-19. Sequenced input: peripheral blood. The CDR3 DNA reads TGTGCCAGCAGCCCCCTAGCGGGGGCCACAGATACGCAGTATTTT. Translation gives CASSPLAGATDTQYF.